The 20 T cell receptor beta chains in this list originate from one sample, sequenced in a study of T cell clonality in common variable immunodeficiency. The repertoire was sequenced with immunoSEQ multiplex PCR; TCRdb's copy has only in-frame clones and lacks some. Altogether 45,000 to 55,000 clones were found in the sample, and no singletons occur. Sample: peripheral blood mononuclear cells. These receptors came from a person aged 18 to 70 in good health.

In its sample, this clone was seen many times. With the read ending 3 residues before the CDR3 end, the germline J gene is used to fill in that end. The J gene is TRBJ2-7, the V gene TRBV5-1, with TRBD2 matching over 9 bases. This CDR3 has 14 residues. Unmatched junction bases numbered 2, after V lost 1 base and J lost 3 bases. CDR1 is SGHRS, CDR2 YFSETQ, per germline. The DNA read from the CDR3 is TGCGCCAGCAGCTTGTCTAGCGGGGACTACGAG. Its protein product is CASSLSSGDYE. The entire CDR3 protein is CASSLSSGDYEQYF.

This clone was observed at least ten times. Read data end 3 residues before the CDR3 end; the end is taken from the germline J gene. The gene calls are TRBV28 and TRBJ2-4, with 8 bases that match TRBD1. The germline gives CDR1 MDHEN, CDR2 SYDVKM. V shed 7 bases, J shed 4 bases, and the junction held 15 bases outside the gene matches. The CDR3 is 17 residues long. The CDR3 sequence is CASTPFGQGHGKNIQYF. The CDR3 bases that were read are TGTGCCAGCACCCCTTTCGGACAGGGCCATGGGAAAAACATT.

There are many counts of this clone. With the read ending 3 residues before the CDR3 end, the germline J gene is used to fill in that end. This chain joins TRBV7-8 and TRBJ1-5; 9 bases are a match to TRBD1. This CDR3 contains 17 residues. V lost 5 bases to trimming and J lost 6 bases; unmatched junction nucleotides: 14. Germline CDR1 SGHVS, CDR2 FQNEAQ. The CDR3 reads CASSRTGTGIDGQPQHF. The part of the CDR3 DNA that was read is TGTGCCAGCAGCCGCACCGGGACAGGGATCGACGGTCAGCCC. Supplemented by reference TRBV7-8 and TRBJ1-5, the full variable domain reads GAGVSQSPRYKVAKRGQDVALRCDPISGHVSLFWYQQALGQGPEFLTYFQNEAQLDKSGLPSDRFFAERPEGSVSTLKIQRTQQEDSAVYLCASSRTGTGIDGQPQHFGDGTRLSIL.

This clone has a count of ten or more. The sequence runs out 3 residues before the end of the CDR3; the remainder is reconstructed from the germline J gene. The chain employs TRBV10-1 and TRBJ2-3; 7 positions match TRBD1. Per germline, CDR1 WNHNN and CDR2 SYGVQD (reference sequence). The length of the CDR3 is 14 residues. V was clipped by 5 bases and J by 7 bases; unmatched bases: 9. The sequenced part of the CDR3 DNA is TGCGCCAGCAGTTCCGCAGGGGGTTGGAATACG. It is translated as CASSSAGGWNT. The whole CDR3 sequence is CASSSAGGWNTQYF.

This clone was counted at least ten times. The CDR3 end is not reached by the read, which stops 3 residues before it; the germline J gene fills it in. The V and J genes are TRBV20-1 and TRBJ2-1; perhaps TRBD2 as D (6 bases). V lost 0 bases to trimming and J lost 2 bases, with 11 bases between them. The CDR3 is made up of 15 amino acids. Germline V CDR1 and CDR2: DFQATT, SNEGSKA (reference sequence). Incomplete CDR3 DNA: TGCAGTGCTAGAGATGGGGGGTACGCCTACAATGAG. Translation gives CSARDGGYAYNE. The whole CDR3 reads CSARDGGYAYNEQFF.

This clone was seen only a few times. The read finishes 3 residues shy of the CDR3 end, and the germline J gene is used to complete it. This chain joins TRBV7-6 and TRBJ2-2; 12 nucleotides align to TRBD2. Germline CDR1 SGHVS, CDR2 FNYEAQ. V dropped 5 bases and J dropped 3; count of bases not matched to a gene: 10. The CDR3 extends over 18 amino acids. CDR3 DNA (partial): TGTGCCAGCAGCCGGGCGCTAGCGGGAGGGAGGGACACCGGGGAG. Translated, it gives CASSRALAGGRDTGE. The whole CDR3 protein is CASSRALAGGRDTGELFF.

With regard to this clone: Coverage ceases 3 residues before the CDR3 finishes, and the germline J gene fills in the end. The genes are TRBV7-2 and TRBJ2-5; weak D call: TRBD1 (6 bases). This CDR3 region has 13 residues. The V end was cut by 5 bases, the J end by 5 bases, with 12 bases between. Looked up from germline, CDR1 is SGHTA and CDR2 is FQGNSA. CDR3 residues: CASSPGVLETQYF. CDR3 DNA (partial): TGTGCCAGCAGCCCAGGGGTACTGGAGACC.

This clone was seen many times. The CDR3 end lies 3 residues beyond the end of the read and is filled in from the germline J gene. The V and J genes are TRBV14 and TRBJ2-7; the match to TRBD2 covers 14 bases. The length of the CDR3 is 15 residues. V lost 3 bases, J lost 2 bases, and 0 bases stayed unmatched. Germline lookup yields CDR1 SGHDN and CDR2 FVKESK. CDR3 residues: CASSQGLAGAYEQYF. The CDR3 bases that were read are TGTGCCAGCAGCCAGGGACTAGCGGGAGCCTACGAG.

This clone was detected many times. The sequence runs out 3 residues before the end of the CDR3; the remainder is reconstructed from the germline J gene. This rearrangement joins TRBV18 to TRBJ2-1, with 16 bases lining up with TRBD2. The J segment lost 6 bases and the V segment lost 2 bases, leaving 4 bases of the junction unmatched. The CDR3 is made up of 17 amino acids. Germline loops: CDR1 KGHSH, CDR2 LQKENI. Incomplete CDR3 DNA: TGTGCCAGCTCACCAAAGGGACTAGCGGGAGGGTTCAATGAG. Protein sequence: CASSPKGLAGGFNE. The entire CDR3 protein reads CASSPKGLAGGFNEQFF.

This clone has at least ten counts. The missing CDR3 end, 3 residues past where the read stops, is filled in from the germline J gene. The chain has TRBV5-1 and TRBJ1-6; D might be TRBD1 (6 bases). Germline CDR1 reads SGHRS; CDR2 reads YFSETQ. The CDR3 is 15 amino acids. With 3 bases removed from V and 6 bases from J, the gap between germline ends came to 13 bases. The DNA read from the CDR3 is TGCGCCAGCAGCTCCGAGACAGGAGGTAATTCACCC. This codes for CASSSETGGNSP. The full CDR3 is CASSSETGGNSPLHF.

This clone came up many times. Coverage ceases 3 residues before the CDR3 finishes, and the germline J gene fills in the end. The V gene is TRBV5-1, the J gene TRBJ1-4, with 8 bases identical to TRBD1. This CDR3 comprises 15 residues. The V segment lost 4 bases and the J segment 4 bases; nucleotides outside the gene matches: 6. CDR1 and CDR2 from the germline V gene are SGHRS and YFSETQ. The sequenced CDR3 bases are TGCGCCAGCAGCAACGACAGGGGAGATAATGAAAAA. Translated, it gives CASSNDRGDNEK. The entire CDR3 protein is CASSNDRGDNEKLFF.

Only a few counts were recorded for this clone. Sequencing ends 3 residues short of the CDR3 end; the germline J gene provides the rest. V and J are TRBV20-1 and TRBJ2-3; 9 bases are a match to TRBD2. The V gene's germline CDR1 is DFQATT and CDR2 SNEGSKA (reference sequence). CDR3 length equals 14 residues. Trimming at V came to 5 bases and at J to 0 bases, leaving 3 bases not matched to a gene. CDR3 DNA, as far as it was read: TGCAGTGCTTCGACTAGCGGAAGCACAGATACG. It is translated as CSASTSGSTDT. The full-length CDR3 reads as CSASTSGSTDTQYF.

This clone was recorded many times. From the germline J gene comes the end of the CDR3, since the read stops 3 residues before it. This chain links TRBV19 with TRBJ2-7; a possible D gene is TRBD1 (5 bases). V dropped 4 bases and J dropped 2 bases, with 12 bases sitting between them. The germline gives CDR1 LNHDA, CDR2 SQIVND (reference sequence). CDR3 size: 14 residues. The CDR3 reads CASSRTTGTYEQYF. The sequenced CDR3 bases are TGTGCCAGTAGTAGGACAACAGGTACCTACGAG.

This clone has ten or more counts. The missing CDR3 end, 3 residues past where the read stops, is filled in from the germline J gene. The rearrangement joins TRBV6-2 or TRBV6-3 to TRBJ2-1, with D unclear. V dropped 3 bases and J dropped 8 bases, with 17 bases sitting between them. Germline values: CDR1 MNHEY, CDR2 SVGEGT. The CDR3 consists of 15 residues. The CDR3 reads CASSYSKTDYYEQFF. The CDR3 DNA, read in part, is TGTGCCAGCAGTTATAGCAAAACGGATTATTATGAG.

This clone was observed many times. CDR3 sequence reads: CASSTGFGETQYF. The CDR3 DNA, read in part, is TGTGCCAGCAGCACGGGGTTCGGGGAGACC. The rearrangement links TRBV7-7 to TRBJ2-5; D might be TRBD2 (5 bases). The read gets to within 3 residues of the CDR3 end, and the germline J gene fills in the rest. This CDR3 is built from 13 residues. The germline gives CDR1 SSHAT, CDR2 FNYEAQ (reference sequence). Trimming removed 5 bases at V and 5 bases at J, with 12 bases between.

The table lists this clone with many counts. The read comes to an end 3 residues before the CDR3 does, leaving the germline J gene to fill in the end. J is TRBJ2-5 and V is TRBV19, with D perhaps given as TRBD1 or TRBD2 (5 bases each). The CDR3 totals 13 residues. Germline V CDR1 and CDR2: LNHDA, SQIVND (reference sequence). V lost 6 bases, J lost 1 base, and 9 bases lay in between. CDR3 DNA, as far as it was read: TGTGCCAGTAGCGAGGGGTTCCAAGAGACC. This translates into CASSEGFQET. The entire CDR3 protein reads CASSEGFQETQYF. The whole variable domain, remainder taken from reference TRBV19 and TRBJ2-5, is DGGITQSPKYLFRKEGQNVTLSCEQNLNHDAMYWYRQDPGQGLRLIYYSQIVNDFQKGDIAEGYSVSREKKESFPLTVTSAQKNPTAFYLCASSEGFQETQYFGPGTRLLVL.

This clone was seen a few times. The CDR3 extends 3 residues past the end of the read, so its final part is completed from the germline J gene. The chain has TRBV6-2 or TRBV6-3 and TRBJ2-5, with a tentative D call TRBD1 (6 bases). The germline CDR1 and CDR2 sequences are MNHEY and SVGEGT. Trimming cost V 5 bases and J 4 bases, with 14 bases left between them. CDR3 length: 14 residues. The DNA read from the CDR3 is TGTGCCAGCAGTCACGAGGACAGCGGAGAGACC. Residues: CASSHEDSGET. The full-length CDR3 reads as CASSHEDSGETQYF.

This clone was picked up many times. The observed sequence ends 3 residues before the CDR3 terminus, with the missing tail filled in from the germline J gene. V is TRBV5-1 and J is TRBJ2-7, with a weak D call TRBD1 (6 bases). The germline V and J ends were trimmed by 4 bases and 6 bases, with 23 bases remaining between them. The germline V gene encodes CDR1 SGHRS and CDR2 YFSETQ. The CDR3 consists of 16 residues. The CDR3 sequence is CASSINRVRAPSEQYF. The part of the CDR3 DNA that was read is TGCGCCAGCAGCATTAACAGGGTTAGGGCGCCCAGCGAG.

This clone has ten or more counts. The CDR3 is cut off 3 residues early in the read; its end comes from the germline J gene. This chain links TRBV5-1 with TRBJ2-2; 10 bases match TRBD2. The CDR3 has 17 amino acids. Germline CDR1 and CDR2: SGHRS and YFSETQ. Germline trimming cut 0 bases from V and 6 bases from J; bases unmatched to any gene: 8. The CDR3 sequence: CASSLDASSGSSGELFF. Partial CDR3 DNA: TGCGCCAGCAGCTTGGACGCGTCTAGCGGGAGTTCCGGGGAG.

In its sample, this clone was seen a few times. With the read ending 3 residues before the CDR3 end, the germline J gene is used to fill in that end. The rearrangement uses TRBV30 and TRBJ1-2; TRBD1 is a possible D gene (6 bases). Germline V gives CDR1 GTSNPN, CDR2 SVGIG (reference sequence). CDR3 length: 12 residues. Incomplete CDR3 DNA: TGTGCCTGGAGTGTACAGGGCTACGAC. Encoded protein: CAWSVQGYD. The whole CDR3 is CAWSVQGYDYTF.